Listed below are T cell receptor beta chains from one sample, sequenced in a study of shared clonotypes between healthy human individuals. The data were produced by immunoSEQ multiplex PCR, yet TCRdb's version contains in-frame clones alone and is incomplete. The data show 1,500,000 or so clones, approximately 96% seen once. Material for sequencing was naive CD4+ T cells sorted from blood. These TCRs come from a man aged 25 to 45 in good health. Each CDR3 is given with its conserved first and last residue. A D gene is named only where the DNA matches it firmly. Clone size is not always given. Where it is, it says once, few, many or a class for expanded clones.

clone_size j_call d_call v_call cdr3_aa cdr3_nt
- TRBJ1-1 - TRBV6-1 CASNHRNEAFF TGTGCCAGCAACCACAGGAATGAAGCTTTCTTT
- TRBJ2-7 - TRBV7-8 CASSPSPPAHEQYF TGTGCCAGCAGCCCAAGCCCGCCAGCCCACGAGCAGTACTTC
once TRBJ2-1 TRBD1 TRBV5-1 CASSRQGDEQFF TGCGCCAGCAGCCGGCAGGGGGATGAGCAGTTCTTC
- TRBJ2-3 - TRBV6-1 CASSEAGNTQYF TGTGCCAGCAGTGAAGCGGGGAATACGCAGTATTTT
- TRBJ1-5 TRBD1 TRBV19 CASSMDRASNQPQHF TGTGCCAGTAGTATGGACAGGGCCAGCAATCAGCCCCAGCATTTT
- TRBJ2-2 - TRBV19 CASRDVGPAGELFF TGTGCCAGTAGAGACGTAGGGCCTGCCGGGGAGCTGTTTTTT
- TRBJ1-2 TRBD1 TRBV5-4 CASSAGQGRPNYGYTF TGTGCCAGCAGCGCGGGACAGGGGCGGCCTAACTATGGCTACACCTTC
- TRBJ2-1 TRBD2 TRBV4-3 CASSQEDVGLAGQYNEQFF TGCGCCAGCAGCCAAGAAGATGTAGGGCTAGCGGGCCAATACAATGAGCAGTTCTTC
- TRBJ2-1 TRBD2 TRBV29-1 CSVDPSGRYNEQFF TGCAGCGTTGACCCTAGCGGGAGGTACAATGAGCAGTTCTTC
- TRBJ2-1 - TRBV6-1 CASSEWQGLGGYNEQFF TGTGCCAGCAGTGAATGGCAGGGGCTTGGGGGGTACAATGAGCAGTTCTTC
- TRBJ1-5 - TRBV9 CASSVGSDQPQHF TGTGCCAGCAGCGTAGGTTCGGATCAGCCCCAGCATTTT
- TRBJ1-4 - TRBV6-6 CASTKWNNEKLFF TGTGCCAGCACCAAATGGAACAATGAAAAACTGTTTTTT
- TRBJ1-1 - TRBV10-1 CASSESGREAFF TGCGCCAGCAGTGAGTCGGGGCGGGAAGCTTTCTTT
- TRBJ2-4 - TRBV14 CASSQDDDRGIALTKNIQYF TGTGCCAGCAGCCAAGATGATGACAGAGGGATTGCCTTGACCAAAAACATTCAGTACTTC
- TRBJ1-5 TRBD1 TRBV28 CASRLRWGLRTGGGNQPQHF TGTGCCAGCAGGTTGCGGTGGGGACTCCGCACAGGGGGCGGCAATCAGCCCCAGCATTTT
few TRBJ1-5 TRBD1 TRBV10-1 CASMCRGRCNQPQHF TGCGCCAGCATGTGCAGGGGGCGATGCAATCAGCCCCAGCATTTT
- TRBJ2-7 - TRBV28 CASSLYGGAPYEQYF TGTGCCAGCAGTTTATATGGGGGGGCCCCCTACGAGCAGTACTTC
- TRBJ2-7 TRBD2 TRBV7-2 CASSPAGTTSYEQYF TGTGCCAGCAGCCCCGCCGGGACTACCTCCTACGAGCAGTACTTC
- TRBJ2-1 TRBD2 TRBV19 CASRDAGGNEQFF TGTGCCAGTAGAGACGCGGGGGGGAATGAGCAGTTCTTC
- TRBJ2-1 TRBD2 TRBV18 CASSPTSGHPNEQFF TGTGCCAGCTCACCTACTAGCGGTCACCCCAATGAGCAGTTCTTC
- TRBJ2-7 - TRBV5-1 CASSTDTHYEQYF TGCGCCAGCAGCACGGATACCCACTACGAGCAGTACTTC
- TRBJ2-5 TRBD2 TRBV7-2 CASSRDYQQETQYF TGTGCCAGCAGCCGGGACTACCAGCAAGAGACCCAGTACTTC
- TRBJ2-7 TRBD2 TRBV29-1 CSVRFSGAYEQYF TGCAGCGTCCGGTTTAGCGGGGCCTACGAGCAGTACTTC
- TRBJ2-2 TRBD2 TRBV9 CASSVGLAGRAGELFF TGTGCCAGCAGCGTGGGACTAGCGGGGAGGGCCGGGGAGCTGTTTTTT
- TRBJ2-7 TRBD2 TRBV7-9 CASSAAGTSGIYEQYF TGTGCCAGCAGCGCAGCCGGGACTAGCGGGATCTACGAGCAGTACTTC
- TRBJ2-6 TRBD1 TRBV7-6 CASSITGTGSSGANVLTF TGTGCCAGCAGCATAACCGGGACAGGGTCCTCTGGGGCCAACGTCCTGACTTTC
- TRBJ2-5 TRBD2 TRBV19 CASTGTSGSRETQYF TGTGCCAGTACCGGGACTAGCGGGAGTAGGGAGACCCAGTACTTC
- TRBJ1-3 - TRBV18 CASSPIESSGNTIYF TGTGCCAGCTCACCGATCGAGAGCTCTGGAAACACCATATATTTT
- TRBJ1-4 - TRBV7-9 CASSFTRGGEKLFF TGTGCCAGCAGCTTTACCAGGGGAGGGGAAAAACTGTTTTTT
- TRBJ2-5 - TRBV4-1 CASSPGQGSETQYF TGCGCCAGCAGTCCGGGCCAAGGGAGCGAGACCCAGTACTTC
- TRBJ2-7 - TRBV7-2 CASSLLQNYEQYF TGTGCCAGCAGCTTACTCCAGAATTACGAGCAGTACTTC
- TRBJ1-4 - TRBV28 CASSLKAWGGTLELFF TGTGCCAGCAGTTTAAAAGCGTGGGGCGGGACATTAGAACTGTTTTTT
once TRBJ2-3 - TRBV5-1 CASSEGFYTDTQYF TGCGCCAGCAGCGAGGGCTTCTACACAGATACGCAGTATTTT
- TRBJ2-5 TRBD2 TRBV27 CASSGGLEETQYF TGTGCCAGCAGTGGCGGACTAGAAGAGACCCAGTACTTC
- TRBJ2-2 - TRBV23-1 CASSQRPPGAVYTGELFF TGCGCCAGCAGTCAAAGGCCCCCGGGGGCGGTATACACCGGGGAGCTGTTTTTT
- TRBJ2-2 TRBD2 TRBV9 CASSGTSGRTGELFF TGTGCCAGCAGCGGCACTAGCGGGAGGACCGGGGAGCTGTTTTTT
- TRBJ2-3 - TRBV2 CASSGQGPHDTQYF TGTGCCAGCAGTGGTCAAGGTCCACACGATACGCAGTATTTT
- TRBJ2-7 - TRBV28 CASSSGAEAYEQYF TGTGCCAGCAGTTCCGGGGCGGAGGCCTACGAGCAGTACTTC
- TRBJ2-1 - TRBV7-3 CASSSSGGGKNEQFF TGTGCCAGCAGCTCTAGCGGAGGGGGGAAAAATGAGCAGTTCTTC
- TRBJ2-5 - TRBV29-1 CSGGDLNQETQYF TGCAGCGGGGGGGACCTAAATCAAGAGACCCAGTACTTC
- TRBJ2-7 - TRBV19 CASSYDDFSYEQYF TGTGCCAGTAGTTATGACGACTTTTCCTACGAGCAGTACTTC
- TRBJ2-6 - TRBV28 CASSLEGRGANVLTF TGTGCCAGCAGTTTGGAGGGGCGTGGGGCCAACGTCCTGACTTTC
- TRBJ1-1 - TRBV5-6 CASRTFGRTPIEAFF TGTGCCAGCAGAACCTTCGGCCGTACGCCTATTGAAGCTTTCTTT
- TRBJ2-7 TRBD1 TRBV9 CASSSGAGTGSYEQYF TGTGCCAGCAGCTCTGGGGCCGGGACAGGTTCCTACGAGCAGTACTTC
- TRBJ1-3 TRBD1 TRBV5-6 CASSPRARQGRNTIYF TGTGCCAGCAGCCCGCGGGCTAGACAGGGACGAAACACCATATATTTT
- TRBJ2-2 - TRBV10-3 CAISDFLSANTGELFF TGTGCCATCAGTGATTTCCTCAGCGCGAACACCGGGGAGCTGTTTTTT
- TRBJ2-2 TRBD1 TRBV28 CAILKQGFNTGELFF TGTGCCATACTGAAACAGGGGTTCAACACCGGGGAGCTGTTTTTT
- TRBJ2-3 - TRBV27 CASSSPSATDTQYF TGTGCCAGCAGTTCCCCCTCTGCGACGGATACGCAGTATTTT
- TRBJ2-7 - TRBV29-1 CSVWGNEQYF TGCAGCGTTTGGGGGAACGAGCAGTACTTC
- TRBJ2-5 - TRBV5-1 CASRHRDQETQYF TGCGCCAGCCGACATAGAGACCAAGAGACCCAGTACTTC
- TRBJ2-1 - TRBV28 CASSLLASDEQFF TGTGCCAGCAGTTTACTAGCTTCGGATGAGCAGTTCTTC
- TRBJ2-7 - TRBV6-5 CASTRTSTSYEQYF TGTGCCAGCACCCGGACATCCACATCCTACGAGCAGTACTTC
once TRBJ2-7 - TRBV13 CATLLYEQYF TGTGCGACCCTCTTATACGAGCAGTACTTC
- TRBJ2-5 TRBD1 TRBV10-3 CASGRGQGVAQYF TGTGCCTCCGGGAGAGGACAGGGGGTGGCCCAGTACTTC
once TRBJ1-2 - TRBV11-2 CASSLEPIMAGANYGYTF TGTGCCAGCAGCTTAGAACCCATTATGGCAGGGGCAAACTATGGCTACACCTTC